What follows are 16 T cell receptor beta chains derived from one specimen sequenced in a study of T cell responses to AZD1222 COVID-19 vaccine. Assay: immunoSEQ multiplex PCR; the TCRdb copy retains only in-frame clones and omits some. Among under 200,000 clones, around 92% were seen once, and the ten largest hold 1% to 1.5%. The sequenced sample was peripheral blood, obtained on day 0 of AZD1222 vaccination. All receptors come from an adult in good health.

The chain joins TRBV5-1 to TRBJ1-2, with D unclear. This CDR3 is built from 15 residues. Trimming cost V 4 bases and J 0 bases, with 13 bases left between them. Germline CDR1 and CDR2: SGHRS and YFSETQ. The CDR3 loop reads CASSEALQTNYGYTF. The CDR3 DNA is TGCGCCAGCAGCGAGGCTCTTCAAACTAACTATGGCTACACCTTC.

The CDR3 loop is CASSQDTTQMQTQYF. The CDR3 nucleotides are TGCGCCAGCAGCCAAGATACCACCCAGATGCAGACCCAGTACTTC. The J gene is TRBJ2-5, the V gene TRBV4-3; no clear D gene. Germline V gene sequence: CDR1 LGHNA, CDR2 YSLEER. The CDR3 covers 15 residues. The V end lost 0 bases, the J end lost 6 bases, and 14 bases lay between the germline ends.

V gene TRBV27 combines with J gene TRBJ1-2; possibly TRBD1 for D (5 bases). CDR1 and CDR2 (germline): MNHEY, SMNVEV (reference sequence). The CDR3 spans 13 residues. V gave up 0 bases and J gave up 5 bases, with 7 bases separating them. CDR3 bases: TGTGCCAGCAGTTTATCGAAGGGGTATGGCTACACCTTC. Translated: CASSLSKGYGYTF.

The chain uses TRBV24-1 and TRBJ1-2; no reliable D call. The germline gives CDR1 KGHDR, CDR2 SFDVKD. Deletions cut 1 base from V and 5 bases from J, with 10 bases between. This CDR3 contains 14 residues. This chain's CDR3 is CATSDFTQTYGYTF. The CDR3 bases are TGTGCCACCAGTGATTTCACTCAAACTTATGGCTACACCTTC.

This clone was seen just once. The CDR3 nucleotides are TGTGCCAGCAGCTTATGGGAGAACACTGAAGCTTTCTTT. Encoded protein: CASSLWENTEAFF. V gene TRBV7-3 combines with J gene TRBJ1-1; no clear D. This CDR3 is 13 amino acids long. Germline CDR1 and CDR2: SGHTA and FQGTGA. The germline V and J ends were trimmed by 2 bases and 1 base, with 5 bases remaining between them.

This chain uses TRBV29-1 with TRBJ2-3, with TRBD1 identical over 8 bases. J was trimmed by 2 bases and V by 5 bases; bases with no gene match: 9. The CDR3 totals 15 residues. Per the germline V gene, CDR1 is SQVTM and CDR2 is ANQGSEA. The CDR3 coding sequence is TGCAGCGTTAAAACAGGGGGGTTATTCACAGATACGCAGTATTTT. Encoded protein: CSVKTGGLFTDTQYF.

CDR3 residues: CASRKGGSYNEQFF. The CDR3, as DNA: TGTGCCAGCAGGAAGGGGGGCTCCTACAATGAGCAGTTCTTC. The chain combines TRBV7-9 with TRBJ2-1; the D call may be TRBD1 or TRBD2 (6 bases each). CDR1 and CDR2 (germline): SEHNR, FQNEAQ (reference sequence). V gave up 6 bases and J gave up 0 bases, with 9 bases separating them. This CDR3 spans 14 amino acids.

The chain carries TRBV10-1 and TRBJ2-1; 8 nucleotides agree with TRBD1. The V segment lost 3 bases and the J segment 2 bases; nucleotides outside the gene matches: 3. The CDR3 sequence is 15 residues long. The V gene's germline CDR1 is WNHNN and CDR2 SYGVQD (reference sequence). CDR3 DNA: TGCGCCAGCAGTGAAAAGGGACAGGCCTACAATGAGCAGTTCTTC. Its translation: CASSEKGQAYNEQFF.

The chain carries TRBV6-5 and TRBJ1-3; 9 positions agree with TRBD1. V dropped 7 bases and J dropped 4; count of bases not matched to a gene: 5. The CDR3 has 14 amino acids. Germline lookup yields CDR1 MNHEY and CDR2 SVGAGI. CDR3 DNA: TGTGCCAGCATTAGGACAGGGGACGGAAACACCATATATTTT. It encodes CASIRTGDGNTIYF.

V gene TRBV27 combines with J gene TRBJ2-7; a possible D gene is TRBD2 (5 bases). V lost 5 bases to trimming and J lost 5 bases, with 13 bases between them. This CDR3 spans 13 amino acids. Germline CDR1 reads MNHEY; CDR2 reads SMNVEV (reference sequence). CDR3 sequence: CASSTREFDEQYF. CDR3 DNA sequence: TGTGCCAGCAGTACAAGGGAGTTCGACGAGCAGTACTTC.

This sequence joins TRBV6-5 and TRBJ1-6; D is ambiguous. CDR3 length: 16 residues. V was shortened by 2 bases and J by 0 bases, with 8 bases between the two germline ends. Germline lookup yields CDR1 MNHEY and CDR2 SVGAGI. The DNA of the CDR3 is TGTGCCAGCAGTTACCGACACAGCTCCTATAATTCACCCCTCCACTTT. Protein: CASSYRHSSYNSPLHF.

The chain links TRBV11-2 to TRBJ1-4, with unresolved D. The CDR3 totals 14 residues. V lost 0 bases, J lost 3 bases, and 5 bases lay in between. In germline, CDR1 is SGHAT, CDR2 FQNNGV. The CDR3: CASSLDQANEKLFF. The CDR3 bases are TGTGCCAGCAGCTTAGATCAGGCTAATGAAAAACTGTTTTTT.

V is TRBV11-2 and J is TRBJ1-3; no clear D gene. Germline loops: CDR1 SGHAT, CDR2 FQNNGV. CDR3 length: 11 residues. Trimming pared 2 bases from V and 8 bases from J, leaving 4 bases between. The CDR3 region has the DNA TGTGCCAGCAGCTTACAAGACACCATATATTTT. It codes for CASSLQDTIYF.

The chain has TRBV11-3 and TRBJ2-1; D possibly corresponds to TRBD1 (6 bases). V was pared by 1 base and J by 0 bases, with 7 bases between. Looked up from germline, CDR1 is SGHNT and CDR2 is YENEEA. CDR3 length: 15 amino acids. CDR3 sequence reads: CASSLARGSYNEQFF. The CDR3 nucleotides are TGTGCCAGCAGCTTAGCCAGGGGCTCCTACAATGAGCAGTTCTTC. Variable domain in full (rest from reference TRBV11-3 and TRBJ2-1): EAGVVQSPRYKIIEKKQPVAFWCNPISGHNTLYWYLQNLGQGPELLIRYENEEAVDDSQLPKDRFSAERLKGVDSTLKIQPAELGDSAVYLCASSLARGSYNEQFFGPGTRLTVL.

This chain joins TRBV2 and TRBJ2-5, with D perhaps TRBD2 (7 bases). Germline V gives CDR1 SNHLY, CDR2 FYNNEI. The ends were cut back, 10 bases at V and 7 bases at J, with 19 bases in the middle. The CDR3 has 13 amino acids. CDR3 in DNA: TGTGCCACCGATCGGGGGGCTGGAGGGACCCAGTACTTC. It encodes CATDRGAGGTQYF.

V usage is TRBV28 and J usage is TRBJ2-2, with 7 bases matching TRBD2. After removal of 11 bases from V and 1 base from J, the junction contained 4 bases not matched to a gene. The CDR3 runs 13 residues. CDR1 MDHEN and CDR2 SYDVKM come from the germline V gene. CDR3 protein: CAGGLENTGELFF. Written as DNA, the CDR3 is TGTGCCGGAGGACTAGAGAACACCGGGGAGCTGTTTTTT.